This paragraph reports one T cell receptor beta chain. The V segment lost 0 bases and the J segment 5 bases; nucleotides outside the gene matches: 10. CDR3 size: 17 residues. CDR1 and CDR2 (germline): SSHAT, FNYEAQ (reference sequence). In the original workflow: Reference gene primer amplification gave estimated nucleated cell counts. TCRdb keeps only in-frame clones here, not all; method: immunoSEQ multiplex PCR. The V and J calls and the clone size are those of that table, but D and trimming were determined from the DNA. The sample has a few hundred thousand clones; around 80% are singletons. The sample belongs to a study of blood T cell repertoires in COVID-19. Study in general: From the United States, Italy and Spain came samples of acute and convalescent COVID-19. Sources were T cells, B-cell-depleted T cells, or PBMCs; the material itself was cDNA or gDNA.

This clonotype was obtained from a man between 40 and 49 years old who had recovered from COVID-19. Material: peripheral blood. The rearrangement joins TRBV7-7 to TRBJ2-7; 10 positions match TRBD1. CDR3 residues: CASSLALGQGRIDEQYF. The CDR3 nucleotides are TGTGCCAGCAGCTTAGCTCTGGGACAGGGGAGGATCGACGAGCAGTACTTC.